The 25 T cell receptor beta chains below were found in one sample sequenced in a study of post-analysis software for immune sequencing data. For these TCRs, the target antigens are not known. The study, taken as a whole, reports: TRBV segments more frequent in patients than in controls numbered five and included TRBV5-6, TRBV5-1 and TRBV20-1.

TCR beta cDNA libraries included unique molecular identifiers. Via MiXCR, TCRdb re-called the PCR reads, giving one row per CDR3 protein. The data contain approximately 360,000 distinct CDR3 sequences, roughly 38% of them seen just once; the ten biggest clones take up roughly 13%. The sequenced material came from blood. The receptors originated from a girl under 18 with multiple sclerosis.

This clonotype was counted a single time. J is TRBJ2-2 and V is TRBV4-1; no firm D call. The germline gives CDR1 MGHRA, CDR2 YSYEKL. The V and J ends lost 1 base and 8 bases respectively, with 14 bases between them. The CDR3 sequence is 15 residues long. CDR3 sequence reads: CASSQVIESLGELFF. CDR3 bases: TGCGCCAGCAGCCAAGTTATTGAGAGTTTGGGGGAGCTGTTTTTT.

This chain joins TRBV5-1 and TRBJ1-1, with TRBD1 matching over 7 bases. The CDR3 contains 16 residues. V lost 4 bases and J lost 0; bases outside the gene matches: 9. Per the germline V gene, CDR1 is SGHRS and CDR2 is YFSETQ. CDR3 bases: TGCGCCAGCAGCCGTGACAGGGTAGGGGTGAACACTGAAGCTTTCTTT. Amino acid sequence: CASSRDRVGVNTEAFF.

This rearrangement joins TRBV5-1 to TRBJ1-1; TRBD1 matches at 8 bases. The germline V gene encodes CDR1 SGHRS and CDR2 YFSETQ. The V gene end was trimmed by 3 bases and the J gene end by 3 bases; junction bases not matched to a gene: 4. The CDR3 has 14 amino acids. The CDR3: CASSWHRGDTEAFF. In nucleotides, the CDR3 is TGCGCCAGCAGCTGGCACAGGGGGGACACTGAAGCTTTCTTT. Filled out from reference TRBV5-1 and TRBJ1-1, the complete variable domain reads KAGVTQTPRYLIKTRGQQVTLSCSPISGHRSVSWYQQTPGQGLQFLFEYFSETQRNKGNFPGRFSGRQFSNSRSEMNVSTLELGDSALYLCASSWHRGDTEAFFGQGTRLTVV.

The chain is built from TRBV12-3 or TRBV12-4 and TRBJ2-7; D is perhaps TRBD1 or TRBD2 (5 bases each). The CDR3 is 15 amino acids. Trimming stripped 7 bases from V and 2 bases from J, with 18 bases between. In nucleotides, the CDR3 is TGTGCCAGCACCACCAATCCGGGGCCTACCTACGAGCAGTACTTC. The encoded protein is CASTTNPGPTYEQYF.

This clonotype was counted between two and nine times. The chain links TRBV29-1 to TRBJ2-2, with 8 bases lining up with TRBD1. CDR3 length: 13 amino acids. The V gene's germline CDR1 is SQVTM and CDR2 ANQGSEA. V shed 6 bases and J 4 bases; nucleotides not matched to a gene: 4. The CDR3 DNA follows: TGCAGCGTCCCGGACAGGGTCACCGGGGAGCTGTTTTTT. Translation: CSVPDRVTGELFF.

As DNA, the CDR3 is TGTGCCATCAGCCAGGACGGTGAATACTACGAGCAGTACTTC. Amino acid sequence: CAISQDGEYYEQYF. The V and J genes are TRBV10-3 and TRBJ2-7; D unresolved. CDR1 is ENHRY and CDR2 is SYGVKD in the germline V gene. The V and J ends lost 6 bases and 3 bases respectively, with 15 bases between them. This CDR3 is 14 amino acids long.

This chain connects TRBV4-1 to TRBJ1-5; D gene uncertain. This CDR3 contains 15 residues. Germline CDR1 and CDR2: MGHRA and YSYEKL. The V and J ends lost 4 bases and 1 base respectively, with 11 bases between them. The CDR3 sequence is CASSPLVGSNQPQHF. In DNA form, the CDR3 reads TGCGCCAGCAGCCCCTTAGTTGGGAGCAATCAGCCCCAGCATTTT.

This chain uses TRBV28 with TRBJ1-5; D ambiguous. Germline V gene lookup returns CDR1 MDHEN and CDR2 SYDVKM. This CDR3 spans 14 amino acids. V was cut by 6 bases and J by 5 bases, with 14 bases left in between. This CDR3 is CASSRPRLYQPQHF. DNA for the CDR3: TGTGCCAGCAGCAGGCCCCGCTTGTATCAGCCCCAGCATTTT.

V and J are TRBV2 and TRBJ2-5; tentative D call: TRBD1 (6 bases). Germline V lookup: CDR1 SNHLY, CDR2 FYNNEI. The CDR3 consists of 15 residues. V lost 4 bases, J lost 4 bases, and 16 bases lay in between. CDR3 nucleotides: TGTGCCAGCAGTGGCAAGGGACACCGAGGAGAGACCCAGTACTTC. Translated: CASSGKGHRGETQYF. Full variable domain (missing parts from reference TRBV2 and TRBJ2-5): EPEVTQTPSHQVTQMGQEVILRCVPISNHLYFYWYRQILGQKVEFLVSFYNNEISEKSEIFDDQFSVERPDGSNFTLKIRSTKLEDSAMYFCASSGKGHRGETQYFGPGTRLLVL.

As concerns this clonotype: One base away lies a much larger clone, so this may be a sequencing read error. CDR3 nucleotide sequence: TGTGCCAGCAGCTTAGATGTCTGGGAGACCCAGTACTTC. It yields the protein CASSLDVWETQYF. The chain has TRBV11-2 and TRBJ2-5; D gene uncertain. V was shortened by 0 bases and J by 5 bases, with 7 bases between the two germline ends. The germline V gene has CDR1 SGHAT and CDR2 FQNNGV. This CDR3 comprises 13 residues.

This clonotype was seen a handful of times. The genes are TRBV2 and TRBJ2-6, with D tentatively TRBD1 (5 bases). The V gene's germline CDR1 is SNHLY and CDR2 FYNNEI. V was trimmed by 5 bases and J by 2 bases, leaving 13 bases between them. This CDR3 is 16 amino acids long. For the CDR3, the DNA is TGTGCCAGCAGTCCCTTCAGGGTTACTGGGGCCAACGTCCTGACTTTC. This translates into CASSPFRVTGANVLTF.

This clonotype was counted only a few times. The CDR3 protein is CASSQGRGSGGAYEQYF. The CDR3 coding sequence is TGCGCCAGCAGCCAAGGAAGGGGTAGTGGGGGTGCCTACGAGCAGTACTTC. The genes are TRBV4-1 and TRBJ2-7, with D possibly called TRBD1 or TRBD2 (5 bases each). The germline gives CDR1 MGHRA, CDR2 YSYEKL. The V end was cut by 1 base, the J end by 2 bases, with 18 bases between. CDR3 length equals 17 residues.

J is TRBJ2-7 and V is TRBV7-2; no firm D call. The germline CDR1 and CDR2 sequences are SGHTA and FQGNSA. The ends were cut back, 5 bases at V and 2 bases at J, with 13 bases in the middle. The length of the CDR3 is 14 residues. The CDR3, as DNA: TGTGCCAGCAGCCCAGATGGCAGTCCCTACGAGCAGTACTTC. Translating gives CASSPDGSPYEQYF.

In this sample, this clonotype turned up many times. This chain joins TRBV20-1 and TRBJ2-3; the D is unclear. Between the trimmed V and J ends, which lost 0 bases and 2 bases, there was a span of 9 bases. The germline V gene encodes CDR1 DFQATT and CDR2 SNEGSKA (reference sequence). There are 14 residues in the CDR3. The CDR3 DNA is TGCAGTGCTAGAGAACGGCGGTTCACAGATACGCAGTATTTT. It codes for CSARERRFTDTQYF.

This clonotype was picked up many times. The J gene is TRBJ2-5, the V gene TRBV20-1; D unclear. This CDR3 contains 13 residues. Per the germline V gene, CDR1 is DFQATT and CDR2 is SNEGSKA (reference sequence). The ends were cut back, 1 base at V and 4 bases at J, with 10 bases in the middle. The CDR3 region is CSARVSRLETQYF. The CDR3 region has the DNA TGCAGTGCTAGAGTCTCTAGACTAGAGACCCAGTACTTC.

V is TRBV4-1 and J is TRBJ2-5; D not resolved. The J call may not be correct, given that the DNA end is closer to TRBJ2-7. CDR1 MGHRA and CDR2 YSYEKL come from the germline V gene. This CDR3 is built from 14 residues. The CDR3 DNA reads TGCGCCAGCAGCCAAGATTTGGCCCGGGACGAGCAGTACTTC. Translation: CASSQDLARDEQYF.

The chain combines TRBV20-1 with TRBJ2-1; D could derive from TRBD1 or TRBD2 (5 bases each). The CDR3 extends over 14 amino acids. Germline-derived CDR1 and CDR2 are DFQATT and SNEGSKA (reference sequence). V was shortened by 0 bases and J by 12 bases, with 18 bases between the two germline ends. The CDR3 DNA follows: TGCAGTGCTAGAGATTCGTCGAAGAGGGGTGGGCAGTTCTTC. It yields the protein CSARDSSKRGGQFF.

The chain couples TRBV4-1 to TRBJ1-5; D may be TRBD1 (5 bases). The CDR3 has 16 amino acids. Germline CDR1 reads MGHRA; CDR2 reads YSYEKL. Trimming left V 3 bases short and J 6 bases short, with 18 bases between. In DNA form, the CDR3 reads TGCGCCAGCAGCCAGGGGAGAGGGGAGAGAGGTCAGCCCCAGCATTTT. Residues: CASSQGRGERGQPQHF.

V and J are TRBV7-2 and TRBJ1-2; D uncertain. Germline V gene sequence: CDR1 SGHTA, CDR2 FQGNSA. This CDR3 has 15 residues. The germline V and J ends were trimmed by 1 base and 4 bases, with 13 bases remaining between them. CDR3 nucleotide sequence: TGTGCCAGCAGCTTAGGGTTGGGCAGGCCCTATGGCTACACCTTC. This codes for CASSLGLGRPYGYTF. Full variable domain (outside the CDR3, taken from reference TRBV7-2 and TRBJ1-2): GAGVSQSPSNKVTEKGKDVELRCDPISGHTALYWYRQSLGQGLEFLIYFQGNSAPDKSGLPSDRFSAERTGGSVSTLTIQRTQQEDSAVYLCASSLGLGRPYGYTFGSGTRLTVV.

This clonotype was picked up many times. V is TRBV7-2 and J is TRBJ1-5; TRBD1 might be the D (5 bases). The CDR3 loop spans 13 amino acids. V lost 5 bases and J lost 6, with 11 bases in between. The germline V gene has CDR1 SGHTA and CDR2 FQGNSA. In DNA, the CDR3 is TGTGCCAGCAGCCGGGACGTATTTCAGCCCCAGCATTTT. Amino acid sequence: CASSRDVFQPQHF.

The chain joins TRBV18 to TRBJ2-4, with D possibly matching TRBD2 (5 bases). The germline V gene encodes CDR1 KGHSH and CDR2 LQKENI. Trimming pared 1 base from V and 9 bases from J, leaving 13 bases between. The CDR3 sequence is 14 residues long. The DNA of the CDR3 is TGTGCCAGCTCACCACAGGAAAGGGCGGGCATTCAGTACTTC. This translates into CASSPQERAGIQYF.

The V call is TRBV2, the J call TRBJ2-5, with TRBD2 identical over 14 bases. The DNA end is more similar to TRBJ2-4, so the J call may be wrong. The CDR3 covers 15 residues. The V gene's germline CDR1 is SNHLY and CDR2 FYNNEI. The CDR3 spells CASRATSGGANIQYF. For the CDR3, the DNA is TGTGCCAGCAGGGCGACTAGCGGGGGGGCCAACATTCAGTACTTC.

The chain joins TRBV7-2 to TRBJ1-4; D possibly corresponds to TRBD1 (5 bases). Germline lookup yields CDR1 SGHTA and CDR2 FQGNSA. The CDR3 consists of 16 residues. Trimming left V 3 bases short and J 0 bases short, with 11 bases between. The CDR3 sequence: CASSFLGPTTNEKLFF. CDR3 nucleotide sequence: TGTGCCAGCAGCTTTCTGGGGCCCACAACTAATGAAAAACTGTTTTTT.

Only a few counts were recorded for this clonotype. The chain couples TRBV29-1 to TRBJ2-1; a possible D gene is TRBD1 (6 bases). CDR3 length: 17 amino acids. Germline values: CDR1 SQVTM, CDR2 ANQGSEA. The ends were cut back, 1 base at V and 0 bases at J, with 16 bases in the middle. The CDR3 is CSVEGLGQPSSYNEQFF. The CDR3 DNA follows: TGCAGCGTTGAAGGTCTCGGACAGCCAAGCTCCTACAATGAGCAGTTCTTC.

This chain joins TRBV7-3 and TRBJ2-2; 7 bases line up with TRBD1. V lost 5 bases and J lost 9; bases outside the gene matches: 15. The CDR3 loop spans 16 amino acids. The germline gives CDR1 SGHTA, CDR2 FQGTGA. The CDR3: CASSTRPGQPARELFF. In DNA form, the CDR3 reads TGTGCCAGCAGCACTAGACCGGGACAGCCGGCCCGGGAGCTGTTTTTT.